This TCR beta chain was sequenced during a study of T cells in Graves' hyperthyroidism and ophthalmopathy. Study details: Peripheral blood samples were taken at initial diagnosis, prior to any treatment. Study-level points and caveats: Blood also held most thyroid clonotypes expanded beyond 0.001. Ophthalmopathy, which appeared later, was predicted by the model a median approximately six months before onset.

About this clonotype itself: Its target is not known.

Per germline, CDR1 MNHNS and CDR2 SASEGT. The CDR3 covers 16 residues. Trimming took 5 bases from V and 0 from J; bases not matched to a gene: 4. TCR beta CDR3 regions were amplified from RNA transcripts. HTBI primers were employed in a first-round RT-PCR of the TCR CDR3. TCRdb analysed the multiplex PCR reads with MiXCR anew, one entry per CDR3 protein. The sample has hundreds of thousands of distinct CDR3 sequences, around 24% seen once. PBMCs stemmed from approximately 9.1 ml fresh peripheral blood. Input material: blood. This chain uses TRBV6-1 with TRBJ2-6; 7 bases match TRBD1. The sequence was obtained from a woman aged 25 to 39 with Graves' ophthalmopathy. The CDR3 nucleotides are TGTGCCAGCAGTCTGACAGGGTTCTCTGGGGCCAACGTCCTGACTTTC. This gives the protein CASSLTGFSGANVLTF.